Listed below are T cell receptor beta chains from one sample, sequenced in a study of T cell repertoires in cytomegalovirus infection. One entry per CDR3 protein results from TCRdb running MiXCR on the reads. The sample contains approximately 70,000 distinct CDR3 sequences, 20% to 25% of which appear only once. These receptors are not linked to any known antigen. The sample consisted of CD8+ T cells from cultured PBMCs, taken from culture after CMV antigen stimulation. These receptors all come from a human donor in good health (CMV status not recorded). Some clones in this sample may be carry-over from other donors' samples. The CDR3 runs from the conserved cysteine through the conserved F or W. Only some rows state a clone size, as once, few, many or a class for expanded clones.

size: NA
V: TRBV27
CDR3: CASSLVLSLNEKLFF

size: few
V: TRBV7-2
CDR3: CASSLGVGGATEKLFF

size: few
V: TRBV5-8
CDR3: CASSYTLSQGNYGYTF

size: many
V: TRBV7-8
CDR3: CASSLGRGGWTYGYTF

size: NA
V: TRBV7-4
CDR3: CASSGRDSVEAFF

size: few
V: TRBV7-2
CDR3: CASSLAGQGSVETQYF

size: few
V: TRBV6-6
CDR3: CASSLDRGINNEQFF

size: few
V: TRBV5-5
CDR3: CASSTRQGAVDEQYF

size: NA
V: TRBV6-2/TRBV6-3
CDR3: CASSYRTRRQFF

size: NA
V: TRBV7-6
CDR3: CASSSRQGYGYTF

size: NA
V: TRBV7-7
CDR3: CASSPGQAAEQYF

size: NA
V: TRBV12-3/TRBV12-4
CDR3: CASSPGLSGELFF

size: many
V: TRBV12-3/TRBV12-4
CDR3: CASSFGAEAFF

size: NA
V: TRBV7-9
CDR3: CSSSAGVGARNYGYTF

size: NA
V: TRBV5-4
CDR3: CASSAPGQGLHEQFF

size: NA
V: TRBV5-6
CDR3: CASSPSGETQYF

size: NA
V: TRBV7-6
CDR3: CASSPVIGRPSTDTQYF

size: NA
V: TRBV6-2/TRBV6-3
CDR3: CASSSTQDGGEGYTF

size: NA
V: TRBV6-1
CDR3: CASSEWASTGYEQYF

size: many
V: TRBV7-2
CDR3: CASSLNRGAF

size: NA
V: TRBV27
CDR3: CASSLSTSNQPQHF

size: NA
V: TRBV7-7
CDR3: CASSSVPGTIGDTGELFF

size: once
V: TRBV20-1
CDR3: CSARDSAAGGNEKLFF

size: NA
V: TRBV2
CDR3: CARENQGSGNTIYF

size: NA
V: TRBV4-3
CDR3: CASSQDLGLSGYTF

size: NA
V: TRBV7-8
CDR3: CASSSGLSLNTEAFF

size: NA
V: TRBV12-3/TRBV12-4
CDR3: CASRIHQETQYF

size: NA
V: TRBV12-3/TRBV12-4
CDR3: CASRPDTYQETQYF

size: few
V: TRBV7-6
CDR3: CASSTRGDGNTEAFF

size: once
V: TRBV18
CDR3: CASSPGTSGSYNEQFF

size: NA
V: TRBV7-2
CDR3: CASSPRQGSTTGNTIYF

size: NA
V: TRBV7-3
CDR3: CASSLGRPMEQYF

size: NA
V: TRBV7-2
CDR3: CASSRTTADSGFYGYTF

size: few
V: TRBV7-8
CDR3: CASSATANYGYTF

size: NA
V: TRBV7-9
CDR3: CASSSLLDRTESYNEQFF

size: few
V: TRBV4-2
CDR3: CASSRERVVDTEAFF

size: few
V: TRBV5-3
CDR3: CASSFGTGVTYNEQFF

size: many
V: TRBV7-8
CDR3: CASSFGPNTEAFF

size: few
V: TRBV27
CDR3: CASSLWGGNQPQHF